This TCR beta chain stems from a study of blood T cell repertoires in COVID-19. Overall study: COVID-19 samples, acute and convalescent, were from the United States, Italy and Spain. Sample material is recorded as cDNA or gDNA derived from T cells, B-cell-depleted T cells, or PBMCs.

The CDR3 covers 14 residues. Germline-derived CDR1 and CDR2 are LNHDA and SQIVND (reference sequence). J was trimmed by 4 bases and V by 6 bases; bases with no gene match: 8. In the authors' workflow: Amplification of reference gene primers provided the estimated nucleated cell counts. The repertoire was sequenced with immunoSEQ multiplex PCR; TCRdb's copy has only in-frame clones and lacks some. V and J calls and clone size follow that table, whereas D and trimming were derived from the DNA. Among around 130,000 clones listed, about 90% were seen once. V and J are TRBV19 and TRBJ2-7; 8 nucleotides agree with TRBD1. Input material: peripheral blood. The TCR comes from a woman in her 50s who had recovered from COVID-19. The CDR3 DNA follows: TGTGCCAGTAGAGACAGGGGCCCCGGATACGAGCAGTACTTC. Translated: CASRDRGPGYEQYF.